This T cell receptor (beta chain) was documented in a study of shared clonotypes between healthy human individuals. Study findings and constraints: Sample collection involved blood only; tissue repertoires are likely different.

The authors distributed each subset's genomic DNA evenly over several immunoSEQ plates. Profiled with immunoSEQ multiplex PCR; TCRdb holds only in-frame clones, not every one. The sample includes over 1.5 million clones, approximately 98% of them seen just once. On this clone itself: Its antigen remains unknown.

The CDR3 sequence is 14 residues long. The V gene end was trimmed by 3 bases and the J gene end by 3 bases; junction bases not matched to a gene: 4. CDR1 and CDR2 (germline): MGHDK, SYGVNS. This TCR came from a man younger than 40 in good health. The chain couples TRBV25-1 to TRBJ2-7, with 8 positions matching TRBD2. The sample taken for sequencing was naive CD4+ T cells sorted from blood. Indicated subset: CD45RA+ positively selected. This chain's CDR3 is CASSDSGIVYEQYF. The CDR3 region has the DNA TGTGCCAGCAGTGATAGCGGGATCGTCTACGAGCAGTACTTC.